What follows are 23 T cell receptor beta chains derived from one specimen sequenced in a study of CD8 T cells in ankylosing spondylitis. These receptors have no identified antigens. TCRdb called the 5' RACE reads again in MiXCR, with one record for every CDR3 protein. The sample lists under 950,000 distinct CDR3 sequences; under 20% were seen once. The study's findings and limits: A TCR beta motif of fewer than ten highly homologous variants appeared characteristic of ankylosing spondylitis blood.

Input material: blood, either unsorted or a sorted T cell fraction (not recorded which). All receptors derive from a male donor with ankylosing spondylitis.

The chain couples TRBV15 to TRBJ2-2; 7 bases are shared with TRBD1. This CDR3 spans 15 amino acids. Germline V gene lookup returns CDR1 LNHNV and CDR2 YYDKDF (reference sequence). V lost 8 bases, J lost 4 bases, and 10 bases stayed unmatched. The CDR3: CATSLRGLGTGELFF. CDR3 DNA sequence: TGTGCCACCTCTCTAAGGGGGCTCGGCACCGGGGAGCTGTTTTTT.

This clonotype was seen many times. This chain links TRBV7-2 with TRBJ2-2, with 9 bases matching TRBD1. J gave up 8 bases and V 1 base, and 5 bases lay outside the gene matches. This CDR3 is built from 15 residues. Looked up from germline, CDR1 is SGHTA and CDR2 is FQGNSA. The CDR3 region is CASSLGDRVPGELFF. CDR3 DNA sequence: TGTGCCAGCAGCTTAGGGGACAGGGTTCCGGGGGAGCTGTTTTTT.

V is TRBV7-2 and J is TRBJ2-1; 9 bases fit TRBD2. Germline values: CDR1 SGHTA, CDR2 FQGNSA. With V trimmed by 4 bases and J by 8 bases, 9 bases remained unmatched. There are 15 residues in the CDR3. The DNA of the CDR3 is TGTGCCAGCAGCTCTCTAGCGGGGTCTTGGGATGAGCAGTTCTTC. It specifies CASSSLAGSWDEQFF.

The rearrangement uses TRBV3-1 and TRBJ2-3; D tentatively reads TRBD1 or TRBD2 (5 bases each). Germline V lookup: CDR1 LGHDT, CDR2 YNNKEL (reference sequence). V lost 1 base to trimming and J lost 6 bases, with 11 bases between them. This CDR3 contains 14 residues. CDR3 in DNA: TGTGCCAGCAGCCAAGTCGGAGAGGGGGATACGCAGTATTTT. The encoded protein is CASSQVGEGDTQYF.

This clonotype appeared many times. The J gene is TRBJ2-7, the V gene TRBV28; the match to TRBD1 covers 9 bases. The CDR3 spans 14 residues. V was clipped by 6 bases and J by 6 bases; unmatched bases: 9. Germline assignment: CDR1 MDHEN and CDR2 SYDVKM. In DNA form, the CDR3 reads TGTGCCAGCAGGGGGGGGACAGGGAAGGTCGAGCAGTACTTC. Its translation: CASRGGTGKVEQYF. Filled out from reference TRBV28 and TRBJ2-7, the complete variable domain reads DVKVTQSSRYLVKRTGEKVFLECVQDMDHENMFWYRQDPGLGLRLIYFSYDVKMKEKGDIPEGYSVSREKKERFSLILESASTNQTSMYLCASRGGTGKVEQYFGPGTRLTVT.

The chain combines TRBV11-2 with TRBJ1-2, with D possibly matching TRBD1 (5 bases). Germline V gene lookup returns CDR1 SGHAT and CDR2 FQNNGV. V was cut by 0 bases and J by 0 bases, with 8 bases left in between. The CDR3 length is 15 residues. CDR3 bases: TGTGCCAGCAGCTTAGAACCAGGGCCTAACTATGGCTACACCTTC. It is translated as CASSLEPGPNYGYTF. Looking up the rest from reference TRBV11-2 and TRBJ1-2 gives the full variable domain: EAGVAQSPRYKIIEKRQSVAFWCNPISGHATLYWYQQILGQGPKLLIQFQNNGVVDDSQLPKDRFSAERLKGVDSTLKIQPAKLEDSAVYLCASSLEPGPNYGYTFGSGTRLTVV.

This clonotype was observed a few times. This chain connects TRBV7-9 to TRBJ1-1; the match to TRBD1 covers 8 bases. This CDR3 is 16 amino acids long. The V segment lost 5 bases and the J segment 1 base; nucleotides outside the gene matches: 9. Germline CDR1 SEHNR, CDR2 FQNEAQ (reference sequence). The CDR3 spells CASSPGTGLQNTEAFF. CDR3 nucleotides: TGTGCCAGCAGCCCGGGGACAGGACTTCAGAACACTGAAGCTTTCTTT.

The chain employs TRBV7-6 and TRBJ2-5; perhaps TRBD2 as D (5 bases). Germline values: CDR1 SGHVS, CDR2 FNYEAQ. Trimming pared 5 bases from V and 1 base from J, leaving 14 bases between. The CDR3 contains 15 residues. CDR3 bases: TGTGCCAGCAGCCCAACCTGGCTAGCCCAAGAGACCCAGTACTTC. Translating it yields CASSPTWLAQETQYF.

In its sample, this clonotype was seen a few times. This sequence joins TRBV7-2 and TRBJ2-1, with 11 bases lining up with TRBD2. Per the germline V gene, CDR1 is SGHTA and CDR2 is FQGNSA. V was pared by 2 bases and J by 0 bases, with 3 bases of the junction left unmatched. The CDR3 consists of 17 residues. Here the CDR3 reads CASSLRGLADSYNEQFF. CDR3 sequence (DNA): TGTGCCAGCAGCTTAAGGGGACTAGCGGACTCCTACAATGAGCAGTTCTTC. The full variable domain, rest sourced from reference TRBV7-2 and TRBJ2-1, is GAGVSQSPSNKVTEKGKDVELRCDPISGHTALYWYRQSLGQGLEFLIYFQGNSAPDKSGLPSDRFSAERTGGSVSTLTIQRTQQEDSAVYLCASSLRGLADSYNEQFFGPGTRLTVL.

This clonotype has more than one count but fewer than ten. This CDR3 is CASSIDGTGPYSNQPQHF. The CDR3 DNA reads as TGTGCCAGTAGTATAGACGGGACAGGGCCATATAGCAATCAGCCCCAGCATTTT. V gene TRBV19 combines with J gene TRBJ1-5, with 9 positions matching TRBD1. The V gene end was trimmed by 0 bases and the J gene end by 0 bases; junction bases not matched to a gene: 6. There are 18 residues in the CDR3. The germline V gene encodes CDR1 LNHDA and CDR2 SQIVND (reference sequence).

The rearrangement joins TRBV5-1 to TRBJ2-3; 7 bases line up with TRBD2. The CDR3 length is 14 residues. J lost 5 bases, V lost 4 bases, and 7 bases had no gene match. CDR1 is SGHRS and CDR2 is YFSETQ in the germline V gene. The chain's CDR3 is CASSIGTKIDTQYF. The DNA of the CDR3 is TGCGCCAGCAGCATAGGGACTAAGATAGATACGCAGTATTTT.

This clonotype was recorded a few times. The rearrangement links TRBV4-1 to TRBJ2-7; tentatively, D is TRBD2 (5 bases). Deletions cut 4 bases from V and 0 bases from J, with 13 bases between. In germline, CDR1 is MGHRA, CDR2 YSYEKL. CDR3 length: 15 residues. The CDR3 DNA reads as TGCGCCAGCAGCCCCCGGGCCGGGGACTCCTACGAGCAGTACTTC. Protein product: CASSPRAGDSYEQYF.

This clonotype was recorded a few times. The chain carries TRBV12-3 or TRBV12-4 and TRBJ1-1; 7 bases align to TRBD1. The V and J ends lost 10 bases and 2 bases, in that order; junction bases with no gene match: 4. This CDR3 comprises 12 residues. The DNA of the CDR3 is TGTGCCACCCAGGGGGGAAACACTGAAGCTTTCTTT. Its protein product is CATQGGNTEAFF.

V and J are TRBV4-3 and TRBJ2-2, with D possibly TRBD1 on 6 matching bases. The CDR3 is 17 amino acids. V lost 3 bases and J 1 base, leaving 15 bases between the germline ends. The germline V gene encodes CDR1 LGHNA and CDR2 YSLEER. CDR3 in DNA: TGCGCCAGCAGCCACCCGACCGGGACACAGAACACCGGGGAGCTGTTTTTT. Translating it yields CASSHPTGTQNTGELFF.

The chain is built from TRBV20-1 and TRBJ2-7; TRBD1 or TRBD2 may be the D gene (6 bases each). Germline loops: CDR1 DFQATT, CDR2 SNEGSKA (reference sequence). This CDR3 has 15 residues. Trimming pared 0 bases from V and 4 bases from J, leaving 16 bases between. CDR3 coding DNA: TGCAGTGCTAGAGAAGGGGGGAGGCATGGATACGAGCAGTACTTC. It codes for CSAREGGRHGYEQYF.

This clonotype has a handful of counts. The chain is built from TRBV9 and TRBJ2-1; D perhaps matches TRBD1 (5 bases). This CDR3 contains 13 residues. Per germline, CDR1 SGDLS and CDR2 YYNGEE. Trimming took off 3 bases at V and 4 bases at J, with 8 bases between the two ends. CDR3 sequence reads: CASSEDNYNEQFF. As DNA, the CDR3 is TGTGCCAGCAGCGAGGACAATTACAATGAGCAGTTCTTC.

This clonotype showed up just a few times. The CDR3 nucleotides read TGTGCCAGCAGCCTGCCCCTAGCGGGAGGGCGCAATGAGCAGTTCTTC. Encoded protein: CASSLPLAGGRNEQFF. V is TRBV3-1 and J is TRBJ2-1, with 12 nucleotides matching TRBD2. CDR3 length equals 16 residues. The V gene's germline CDR1 is LGHDT and CDR2 YNNKEL (reference sequence). V was pared by 4 bases and J by 6 bases, with 7 bases of the junction left unmatched.

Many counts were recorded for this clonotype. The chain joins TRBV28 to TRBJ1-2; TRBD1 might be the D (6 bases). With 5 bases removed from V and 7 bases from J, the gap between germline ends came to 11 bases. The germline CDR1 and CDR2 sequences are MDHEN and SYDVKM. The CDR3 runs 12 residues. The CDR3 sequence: CASSVTGSGYTF. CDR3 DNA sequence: TGTGCCAGCAGTGTCACAGGGTCTGGCTACACCTTC.

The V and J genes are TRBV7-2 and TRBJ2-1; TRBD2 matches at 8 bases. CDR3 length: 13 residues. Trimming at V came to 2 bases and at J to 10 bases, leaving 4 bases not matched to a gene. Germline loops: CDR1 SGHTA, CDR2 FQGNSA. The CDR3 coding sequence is TGTGCCAGCAGCTTAACCCAGCGGGGGGAGCAGTTCTTC. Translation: CASSLTQRGEQFF.

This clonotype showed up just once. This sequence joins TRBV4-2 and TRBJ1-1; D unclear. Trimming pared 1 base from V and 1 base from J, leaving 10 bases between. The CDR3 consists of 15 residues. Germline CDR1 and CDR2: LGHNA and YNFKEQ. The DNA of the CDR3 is TGTGCCAGCAGCCAAGCGCGGCCAGAGAACACTGAAGCTTTCTTT. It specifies CASSQARPENTEAFF.

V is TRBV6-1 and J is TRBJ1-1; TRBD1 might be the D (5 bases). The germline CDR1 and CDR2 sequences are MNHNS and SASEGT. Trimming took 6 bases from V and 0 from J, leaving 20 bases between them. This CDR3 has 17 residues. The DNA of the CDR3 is TGTGCCAGCAGGCCAACCGGGACCCTCACATTGAACACTGAAGCTTTCTTT. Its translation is CASRPTGTLTLNTEAFF.

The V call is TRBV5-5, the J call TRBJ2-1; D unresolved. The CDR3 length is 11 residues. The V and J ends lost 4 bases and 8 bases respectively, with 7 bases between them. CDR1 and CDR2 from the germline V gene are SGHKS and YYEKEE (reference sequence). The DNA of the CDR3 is TGTGCCAGCAGCACCCGTTATGAGCAGTTCTTC. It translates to CASSTRYEQFF.

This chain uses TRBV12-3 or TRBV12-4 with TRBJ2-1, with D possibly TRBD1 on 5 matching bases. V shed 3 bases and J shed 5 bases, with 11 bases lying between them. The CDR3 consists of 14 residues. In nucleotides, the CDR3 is TGTGCCAGCAGTTTGAGGACACCGGACAATGAGCAGTTCTTC. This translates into CASSLRTPDNEQFF.